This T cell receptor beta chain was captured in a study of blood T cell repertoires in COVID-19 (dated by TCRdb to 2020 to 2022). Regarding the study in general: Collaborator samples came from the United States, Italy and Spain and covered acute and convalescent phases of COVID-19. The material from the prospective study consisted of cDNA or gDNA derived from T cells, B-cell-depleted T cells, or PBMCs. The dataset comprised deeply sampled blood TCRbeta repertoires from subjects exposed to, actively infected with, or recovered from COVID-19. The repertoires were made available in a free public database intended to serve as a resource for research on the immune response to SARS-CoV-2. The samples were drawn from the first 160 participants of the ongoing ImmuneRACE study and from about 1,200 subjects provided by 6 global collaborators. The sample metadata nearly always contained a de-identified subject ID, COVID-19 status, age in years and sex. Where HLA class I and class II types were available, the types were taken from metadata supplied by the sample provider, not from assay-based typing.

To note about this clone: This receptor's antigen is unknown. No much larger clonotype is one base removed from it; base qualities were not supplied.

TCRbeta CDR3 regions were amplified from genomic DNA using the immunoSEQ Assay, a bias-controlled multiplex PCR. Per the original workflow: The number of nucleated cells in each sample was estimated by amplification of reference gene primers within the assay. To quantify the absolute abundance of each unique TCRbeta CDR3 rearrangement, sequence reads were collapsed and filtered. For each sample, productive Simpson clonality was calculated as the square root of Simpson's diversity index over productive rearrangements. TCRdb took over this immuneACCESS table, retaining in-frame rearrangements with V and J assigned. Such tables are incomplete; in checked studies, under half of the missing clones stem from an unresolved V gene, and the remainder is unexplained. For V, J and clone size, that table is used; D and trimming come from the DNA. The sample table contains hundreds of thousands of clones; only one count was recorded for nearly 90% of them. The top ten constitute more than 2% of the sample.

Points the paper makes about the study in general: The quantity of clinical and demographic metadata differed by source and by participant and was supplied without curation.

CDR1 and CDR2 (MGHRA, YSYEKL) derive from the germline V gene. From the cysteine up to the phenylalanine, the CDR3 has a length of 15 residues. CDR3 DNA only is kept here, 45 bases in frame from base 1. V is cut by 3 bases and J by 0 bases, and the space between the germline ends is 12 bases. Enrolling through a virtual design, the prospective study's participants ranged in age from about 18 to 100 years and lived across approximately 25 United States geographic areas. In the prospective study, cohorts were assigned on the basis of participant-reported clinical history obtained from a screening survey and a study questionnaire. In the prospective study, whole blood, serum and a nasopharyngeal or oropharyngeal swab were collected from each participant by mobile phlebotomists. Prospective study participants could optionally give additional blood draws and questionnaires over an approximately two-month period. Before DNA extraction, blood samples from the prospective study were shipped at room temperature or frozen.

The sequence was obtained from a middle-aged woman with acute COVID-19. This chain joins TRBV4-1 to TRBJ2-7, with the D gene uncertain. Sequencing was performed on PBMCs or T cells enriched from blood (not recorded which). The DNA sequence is TGCGCCAGCAGCCAGGGCTACCGATCCTCCTACGAGCAGTACTTC. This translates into CASSQGYRSSYEQYF.